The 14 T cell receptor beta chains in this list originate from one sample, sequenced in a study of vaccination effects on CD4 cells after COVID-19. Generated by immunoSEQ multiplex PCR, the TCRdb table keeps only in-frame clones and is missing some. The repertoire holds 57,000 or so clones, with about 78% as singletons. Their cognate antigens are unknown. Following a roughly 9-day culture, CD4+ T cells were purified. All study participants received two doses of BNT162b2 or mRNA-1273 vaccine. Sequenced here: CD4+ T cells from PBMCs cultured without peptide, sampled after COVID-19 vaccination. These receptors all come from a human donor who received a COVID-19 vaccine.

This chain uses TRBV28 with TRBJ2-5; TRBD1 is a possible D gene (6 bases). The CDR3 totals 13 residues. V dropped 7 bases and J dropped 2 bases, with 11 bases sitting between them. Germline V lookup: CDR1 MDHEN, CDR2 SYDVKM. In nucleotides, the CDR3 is TGTGCCAGCAACACCGGGACACAAGAGACCCAGTACTTC. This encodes CASNTGTQETQYF. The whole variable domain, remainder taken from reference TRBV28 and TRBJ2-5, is DVKVTQSSRYLVKRTGEKVFLECVQDMDHENMFWYRQDPGLGLRLIYFSYDVKMKEKGDIPEGYSVSREKKERFSLILESASTNQTSMYLCASNTGTQETQYFGPGTRLLVL.

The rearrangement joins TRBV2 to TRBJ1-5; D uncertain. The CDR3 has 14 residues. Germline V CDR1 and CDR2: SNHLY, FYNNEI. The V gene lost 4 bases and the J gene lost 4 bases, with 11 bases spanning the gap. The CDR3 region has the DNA TGTGCCAGCAGTGGAAACCGGGTGAATCAGCCCCAGCATTTT. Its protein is CASSGNRVNQPQHF.

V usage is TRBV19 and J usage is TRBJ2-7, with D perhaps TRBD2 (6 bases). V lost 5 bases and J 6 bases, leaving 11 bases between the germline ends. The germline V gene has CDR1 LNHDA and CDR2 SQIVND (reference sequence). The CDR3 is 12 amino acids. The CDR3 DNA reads TGTGCCAGTAGTCCCCGAGCGGGCGAGCAGTACTTC. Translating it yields CASSPRAGEQYF.

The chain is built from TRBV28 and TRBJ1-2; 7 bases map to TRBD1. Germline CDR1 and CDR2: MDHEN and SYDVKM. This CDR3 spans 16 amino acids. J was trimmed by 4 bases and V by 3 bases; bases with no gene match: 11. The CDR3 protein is CASSFPTGALFYGYTF. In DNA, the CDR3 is TGTGCCAGCAGTTTCCCCACAGGGGCCCTTTTCTATGGCTACACCTTC.

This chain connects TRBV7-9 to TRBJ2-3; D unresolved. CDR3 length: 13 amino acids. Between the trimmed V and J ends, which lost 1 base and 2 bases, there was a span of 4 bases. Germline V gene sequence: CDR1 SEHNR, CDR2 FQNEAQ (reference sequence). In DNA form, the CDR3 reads TGTGCCAGCAGCTTAGATCCCACAGATACGCAGTATTTT. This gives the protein CASSLDPTDTQYF.

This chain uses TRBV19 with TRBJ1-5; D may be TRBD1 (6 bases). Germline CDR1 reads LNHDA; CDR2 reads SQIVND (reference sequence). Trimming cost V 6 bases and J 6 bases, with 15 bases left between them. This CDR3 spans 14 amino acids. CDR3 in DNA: TGTGCCAGTAGGCATAGGGGGGCTGGTCAGCCCCAGCATTTT. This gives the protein CASRHRGAGQPQHF. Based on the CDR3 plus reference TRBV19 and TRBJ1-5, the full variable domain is DGGITQSPKYLFRKEGQNVTLSCEQNLNHDAMYWYRQDPGQGLRLIYYSQIVNDFQKGDIAEGYSVSREKKESFPLTVTSAQKNPTAFYLCASRHRGAGQPQHFGDGTRLSIL.

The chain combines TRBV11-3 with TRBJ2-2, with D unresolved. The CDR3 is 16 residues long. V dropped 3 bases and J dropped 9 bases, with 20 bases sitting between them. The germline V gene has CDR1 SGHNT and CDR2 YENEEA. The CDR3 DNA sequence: TGTGCCAGCAGCTTGGCTAGTGGCAGGAAGAGAAGGGAGCTGTTTTTT. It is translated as CASSLASGRKRRELFF.

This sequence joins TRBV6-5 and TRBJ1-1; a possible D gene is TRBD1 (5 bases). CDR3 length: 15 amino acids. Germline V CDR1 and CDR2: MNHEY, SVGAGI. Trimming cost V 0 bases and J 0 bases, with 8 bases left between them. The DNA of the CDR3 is TGTGCCAGCAGTTACTCGAGGGGAATGAACACTGAAGCTTTCTTT. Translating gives CASSYSRGMNTEAFF.

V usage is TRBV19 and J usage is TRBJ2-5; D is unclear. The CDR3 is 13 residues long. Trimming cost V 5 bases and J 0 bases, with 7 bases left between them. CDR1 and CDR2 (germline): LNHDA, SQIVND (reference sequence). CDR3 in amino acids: CASSHQDQETQYF. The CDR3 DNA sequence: TGTGCCAGTAGTCATCAGGACCAAGAGACCCAGTACTTC.

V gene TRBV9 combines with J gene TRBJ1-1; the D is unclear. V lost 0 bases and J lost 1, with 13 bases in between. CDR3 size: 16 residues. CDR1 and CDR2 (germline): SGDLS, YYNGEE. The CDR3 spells CASSVGIRGGNTEAFF. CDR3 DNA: TGTGCCAGCAGCGTAGGAATTCGTGGTGGGAACACTGAAGCTTTCTTT.

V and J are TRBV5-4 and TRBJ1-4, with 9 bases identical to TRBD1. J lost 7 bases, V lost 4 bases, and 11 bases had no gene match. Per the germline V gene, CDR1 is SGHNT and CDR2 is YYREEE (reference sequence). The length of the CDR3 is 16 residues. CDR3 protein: CASSPGTGPLSEKLFF. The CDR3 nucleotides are TGTGCCAGCAGCCCCGGGACAGGGCCCCTTAGTGAAAAACTGTTTTTT. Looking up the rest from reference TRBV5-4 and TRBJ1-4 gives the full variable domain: ETGVTQSPTHLIKTRGQQVTLRCSSQSGHNTVSWYQQALGQGPQFIFQYYREEENGRGNFPPRFSGLQFPNYSSELNVNALELDDSALYLCASSPGTGPLSEKLFFGSGTQLSVL.

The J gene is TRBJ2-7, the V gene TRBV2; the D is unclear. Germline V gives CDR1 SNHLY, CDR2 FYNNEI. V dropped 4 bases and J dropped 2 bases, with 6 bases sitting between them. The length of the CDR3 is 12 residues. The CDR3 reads CASSGQPYEQYF. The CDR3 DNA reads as TGTGCCAGCAGTGGACAACCCTACGAGCAGTACTTC.

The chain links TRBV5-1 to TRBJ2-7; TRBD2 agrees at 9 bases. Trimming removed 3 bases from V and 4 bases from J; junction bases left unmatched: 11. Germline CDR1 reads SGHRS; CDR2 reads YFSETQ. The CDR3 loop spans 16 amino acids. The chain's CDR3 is CASSYDPAGGPYEQYF. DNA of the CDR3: TGCGCCAGCAGCTACGACCCAGCGGGGGGACCTTACGAGCAGTACTTC.

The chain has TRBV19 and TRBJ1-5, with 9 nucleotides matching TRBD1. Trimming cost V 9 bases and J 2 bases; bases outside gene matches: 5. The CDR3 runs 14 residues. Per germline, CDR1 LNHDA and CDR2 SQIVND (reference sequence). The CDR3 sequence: CASQTGGGNQPQHF. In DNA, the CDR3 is TGTGCCAGCCAGACAGGGGGTGGCAATCAGCCCCAGCATTTT.